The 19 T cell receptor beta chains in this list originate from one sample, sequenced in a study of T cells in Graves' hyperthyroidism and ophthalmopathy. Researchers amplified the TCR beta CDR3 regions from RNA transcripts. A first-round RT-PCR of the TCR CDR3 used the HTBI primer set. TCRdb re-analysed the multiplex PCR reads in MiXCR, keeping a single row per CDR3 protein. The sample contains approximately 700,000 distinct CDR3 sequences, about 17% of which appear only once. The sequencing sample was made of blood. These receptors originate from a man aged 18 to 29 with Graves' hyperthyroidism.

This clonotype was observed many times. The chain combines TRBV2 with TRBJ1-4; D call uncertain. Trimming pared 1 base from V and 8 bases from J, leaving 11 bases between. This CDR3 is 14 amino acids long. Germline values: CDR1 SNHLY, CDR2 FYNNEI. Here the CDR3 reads CASSEDLGREKLFF. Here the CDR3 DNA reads TGTGCCAGCAGTGAAGACCTAGGCCGGGAAAAACTGTTTTTT.

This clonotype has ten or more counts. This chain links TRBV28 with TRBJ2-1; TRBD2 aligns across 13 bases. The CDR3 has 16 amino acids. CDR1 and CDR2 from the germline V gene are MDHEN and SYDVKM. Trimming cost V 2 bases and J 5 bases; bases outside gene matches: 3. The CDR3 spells CASSLVGTSGNNEQFF. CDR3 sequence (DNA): TGTGCCAGCAGTTTAGTGGGGACTAGCGGGAACAATGAGCAGTTCTTC.

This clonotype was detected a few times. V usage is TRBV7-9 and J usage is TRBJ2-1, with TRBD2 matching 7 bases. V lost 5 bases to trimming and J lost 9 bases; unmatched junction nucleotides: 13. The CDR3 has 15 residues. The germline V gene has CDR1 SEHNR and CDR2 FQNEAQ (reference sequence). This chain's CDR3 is CASSRRNGLGLEQFF. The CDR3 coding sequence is TGTGCCAGCAGCAGGCGCAATGGACTAGGACTTGAGCAGTTCTTC.

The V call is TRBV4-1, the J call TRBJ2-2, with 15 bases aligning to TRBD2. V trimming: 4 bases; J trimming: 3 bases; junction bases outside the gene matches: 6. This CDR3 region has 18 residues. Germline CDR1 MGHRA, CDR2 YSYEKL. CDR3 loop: CASSPRTSGRADTGELFF. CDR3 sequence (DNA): TGCGCCAGCAGCCCGCGGACTAGCGGGAGGGCCGACACCGGGGAGCTGTTTTTT.

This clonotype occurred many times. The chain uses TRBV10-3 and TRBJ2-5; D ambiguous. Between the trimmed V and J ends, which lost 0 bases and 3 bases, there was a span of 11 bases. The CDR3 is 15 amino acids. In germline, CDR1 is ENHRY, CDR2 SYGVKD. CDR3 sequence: CAISESVAVKETQYF. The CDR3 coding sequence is TGTGCCATCAGTGAGTCTGTCGCAGTCAAAGAGACCCAGTACTTC.

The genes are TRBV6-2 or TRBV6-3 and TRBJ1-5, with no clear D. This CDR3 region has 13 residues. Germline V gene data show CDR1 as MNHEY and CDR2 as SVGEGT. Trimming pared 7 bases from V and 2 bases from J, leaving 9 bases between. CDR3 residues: CASTPWGNQPQHF. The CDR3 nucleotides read TGTGCCAGCACCCCTTGGGGCAATCAGCCCCAGCATTTT.

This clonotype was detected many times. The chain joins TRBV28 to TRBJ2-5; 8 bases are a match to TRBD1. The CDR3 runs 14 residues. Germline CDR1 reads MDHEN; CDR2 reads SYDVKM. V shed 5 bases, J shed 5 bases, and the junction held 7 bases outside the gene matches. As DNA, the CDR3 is TGTGCCAGCAGTACCGCAGGGGGCGGGGAGACCCAGTACTTC. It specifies CASSTAGGGETQYF.

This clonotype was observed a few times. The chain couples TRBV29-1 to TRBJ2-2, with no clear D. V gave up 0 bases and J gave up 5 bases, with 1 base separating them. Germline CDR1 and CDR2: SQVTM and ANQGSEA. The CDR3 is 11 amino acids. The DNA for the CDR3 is TGCAGCGTTGAAGATACCGGGGAGCTGTTTTTT. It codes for CSVEDTGELFF.

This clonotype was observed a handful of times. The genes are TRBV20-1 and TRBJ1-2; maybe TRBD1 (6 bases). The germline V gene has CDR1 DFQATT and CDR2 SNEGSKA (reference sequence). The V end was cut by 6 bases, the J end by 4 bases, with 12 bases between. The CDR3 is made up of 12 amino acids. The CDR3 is CSAWDTFYGYTF. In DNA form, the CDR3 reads TGCAGTGCGTGGGACACTTTCTATGGCTACACCTTC.

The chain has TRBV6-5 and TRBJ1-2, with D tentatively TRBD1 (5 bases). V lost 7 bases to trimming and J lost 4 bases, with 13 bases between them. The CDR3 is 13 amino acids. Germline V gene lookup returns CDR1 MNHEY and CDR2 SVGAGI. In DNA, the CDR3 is TGTGCCAGCAACCGAGGGGTTGGCTATGGCTACACCTTC. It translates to CASNRGVGYGYTF.

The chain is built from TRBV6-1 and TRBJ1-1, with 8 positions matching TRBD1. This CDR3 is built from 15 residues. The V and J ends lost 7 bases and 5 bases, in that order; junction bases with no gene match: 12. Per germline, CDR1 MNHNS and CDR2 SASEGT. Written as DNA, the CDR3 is TGTGCCAGCACTCCCCAACAGGGGGTGGGGACTGAAGCTTTCTTT. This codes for CASTPQQGVGTEAFF.

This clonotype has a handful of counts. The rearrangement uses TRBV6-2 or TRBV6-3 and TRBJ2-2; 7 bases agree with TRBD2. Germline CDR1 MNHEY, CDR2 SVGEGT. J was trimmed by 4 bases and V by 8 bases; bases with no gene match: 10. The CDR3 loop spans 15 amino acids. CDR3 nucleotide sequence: TGTGCCAGCGATTGGGGGGGAGGCCCCACCGGGGAGCTGTTTTTT. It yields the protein CASDWGGGPTGELFF.

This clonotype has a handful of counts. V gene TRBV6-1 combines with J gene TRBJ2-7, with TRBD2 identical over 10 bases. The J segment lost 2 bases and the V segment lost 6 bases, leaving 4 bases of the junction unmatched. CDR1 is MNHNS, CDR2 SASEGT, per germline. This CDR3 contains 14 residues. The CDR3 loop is CASRKAGGTYEQYF. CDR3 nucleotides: TGTGCCAGCAGAAAAGCGGGAGGGACCTACGAGCAGTACTTC.

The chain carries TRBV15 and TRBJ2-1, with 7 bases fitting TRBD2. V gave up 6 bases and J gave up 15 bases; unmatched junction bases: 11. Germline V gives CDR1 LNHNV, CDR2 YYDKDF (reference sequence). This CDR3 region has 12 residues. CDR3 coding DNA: TGTGCCACCAGTATAATCGGGACTAAAGTGTTCTTC. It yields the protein CATSIIGTKVFF.

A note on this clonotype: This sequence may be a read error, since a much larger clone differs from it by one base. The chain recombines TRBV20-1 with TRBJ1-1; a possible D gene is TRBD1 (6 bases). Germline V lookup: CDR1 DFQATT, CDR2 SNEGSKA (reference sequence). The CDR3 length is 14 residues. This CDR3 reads CGASAHRVDFEAFF. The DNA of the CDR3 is TGCGGTGCTAGTGCCCACAGGGTAGATTTTGAAGCTTTCTTT.

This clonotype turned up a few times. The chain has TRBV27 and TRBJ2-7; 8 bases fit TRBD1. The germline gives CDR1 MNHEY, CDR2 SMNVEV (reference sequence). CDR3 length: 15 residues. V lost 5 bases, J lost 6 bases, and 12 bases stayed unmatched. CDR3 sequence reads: CASSPWTGSTFEQYF. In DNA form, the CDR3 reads TGTGCCAGCAGTCCCTGGACAGGGTCTACATTCGAGCAGTACTTC.

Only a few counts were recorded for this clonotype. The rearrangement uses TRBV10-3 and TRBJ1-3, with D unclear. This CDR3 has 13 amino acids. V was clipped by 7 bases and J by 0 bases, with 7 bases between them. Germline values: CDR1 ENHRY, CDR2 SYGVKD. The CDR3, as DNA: TGTGCCATCAAGGAGGCCTCTGGAAACACCATATATTTT. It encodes CAIKEASGNTIYF.

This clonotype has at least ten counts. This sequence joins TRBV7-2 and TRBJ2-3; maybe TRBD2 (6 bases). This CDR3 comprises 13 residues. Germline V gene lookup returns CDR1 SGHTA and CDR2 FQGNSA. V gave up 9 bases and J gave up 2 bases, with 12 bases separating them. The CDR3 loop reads CASNSGVTDTQYF. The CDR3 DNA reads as TGTGCCAGTAATAGCGGAGTCACAGATACGCAGTATTTT.

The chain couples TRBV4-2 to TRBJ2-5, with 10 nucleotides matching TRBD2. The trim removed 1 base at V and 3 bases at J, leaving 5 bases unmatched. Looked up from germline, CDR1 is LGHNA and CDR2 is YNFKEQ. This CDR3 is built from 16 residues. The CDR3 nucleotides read TGTGCCAGCAGCCAAGGCGCTAGCGGGAGAAAAGAGACCCAGTACTTC. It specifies CASSQGASGRKETQYF.